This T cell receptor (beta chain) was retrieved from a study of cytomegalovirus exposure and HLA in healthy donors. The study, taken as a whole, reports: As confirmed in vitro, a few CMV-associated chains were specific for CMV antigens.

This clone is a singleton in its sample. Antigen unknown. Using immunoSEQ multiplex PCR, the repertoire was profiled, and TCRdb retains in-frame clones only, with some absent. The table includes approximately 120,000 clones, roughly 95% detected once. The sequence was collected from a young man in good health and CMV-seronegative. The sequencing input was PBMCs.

The CDR3 bases are TGCGCCAGCAGCCAAGAGAGTGACACTCAAGAGACCCAGTACTTC. Its protein product is CASSQESDTQETQYF. V usage is TRBV4-1 and J usage is TRBJ2-5, with D unclear. V gave up 0 bases and J gave up 2 bases, with 10 bases separating them. CDR1 and CDR2 (germline): MGHRA, YSYEKL. The CDR3 extends over 15 amino acids.